This passage covers 26 T cell receptor beta chains from one sample sequenced in a study of radiation and T cells in renal cell carcinoma. Time point denoted: blood 4 weeks post-SBRT, at nephrectomy. Treatment in this sample: 15 Gy SBRT to primary tumor, nephrectomy 4 weeks later. Profiling relied on immunoSEQ multiplex PCR, and the TCRdb table lists in-frame clones only, not all of them. Here the sample spans roughly 170,000 clones, roughly nine tenths being singletons. Sequencing used blood, obtained from a patient whose treatment included radiotherapy and nephrectomy. These receptors were collected from a woman aged 45-65 years with renal cell carcinoma.

The genes are TRBV7-9 and TRBJ2-7; D is unclear. Germline V gene lookup returns CDR1 SEHNR and CDR2 FQNEAQ (reference sequence). This CDR3 is built from 12 residues. V shed 4 bases and J shed 6 bases, with 10 bases lying between them. The DNA of the CDR3 is TGTGCCAGCAGCTCCTCATCGGGCGAGCAGTACTTC. Protein sequence: CASSSSSGEQYF.

The CDR3 region is CASSYNRDSSYEQYF. In DNA form, the CDR3 reads TGTGCCAGCAGTTACAATCGGGACAGTTCCTACGAGCAGTACTTC. The V and J genes are TRBV6-6 and TRBJ2-7, with 7 bases fitting TRBD1. The V gene end was trimmed by 2 bases and the J gene end by 1 base; junction bases not matched to a gene: 5. This CDR3 comprises 15 residues. Germline lookup yields CDR1 MNHNY and CDR2 SVGAGI (reference sequence).

The rearrangement links TRBV29-1 to TRBJ1-2; tentative D call: TRBD1 (5 bases). The CDR3 is 13 amino acids. Between the trimmed V and J ends, which lost 4 bases and 5 bases, there was a span of 14 bases. Germline V gene data show CDR1 as SQVTM and CDR2 as ANQGSEA. CDR3 in DNA: TGCAGCGTTGGACTTGGGGGAGATTATGGCTACACCTTC. Translation gives CSVGLGGDYGYTF.

This chain links TRBV6-1 with TRBJ2-5, with TRBD1 matching over 8 bases. CDR1 and CDR2 from the germline V gene are MNHNS and SASEGT. J lost 5 bases, V lost 2 bases, and 7 bases had no gene match. This CDR3 has 15 amino acids. CDR3: CASSENRGEVETQYF. CDR3 nucleotides: TGTGCCAGCAGTGAAAACAGGGGGGAAGTTGAGACCCAGTACTTC.

The chain carries TRBV7-2 and TRBJ1-2; D possibly corresponds to TRBD1 (5 bases). The CDR3 totals 15 residues. Trimming took 0 bases from V and 6 from J, leaving 14 bases between them. Germline V CDR1 and CDR2: SGHTA, FQGNSA. The CDR3 DNA reads TGTGCCAGCAGCTTAGCGGGGGTTGATTGGGATGGCTACACCTTC. This sequence encodes CASSLAGVDWDGYTF. The whole variable domain, remainder taken from reference TRBV7-2 and TRBJ1-2, is GAGVSQSPSNKVTEKGKDVELRCDPISGHTALYWYRQSLGQGLEFLIYFQGNSAPDKSGLPSDRFSAERTGGSVSTLTIQRTQQEDSAVYLCASSLAGVDWDGYTFGSGTRLTVV.

The gene calls are TRBV5-1 and TRBJ2-7, with D possibly being TRBD1 (5 bases). In germline, CDR1 is SGHRS, CDR2 YFSETQ. V dropped 2 bases and J dropped 5 bases, with 14 bases sitting between them. CDR3 length: 14 residues. The CDR3 sequence is CASSLSRDSDEQYF. The CDR3, as DNA: TGCGCCAGCAGCTTATCCAGGGATTCGGACGAGCAGTACTTC.

This rearrangement joins TRBV2 to TRBJ2-7, with 8 bases identical to TRBD1. V lost 3 bases to trimming and J lost 7 bases; unmatched junction nucleotides: 11. Germline CDR1 and CDR2: SNHLY and FYNNEI. The CDR3 totals 15 residues. The CDR3 region has the DNA TGTGCCAGCAGTGATGTTGGGACAGGCGCCGATGAGCAGTACTTC. It translates to CASSDVGTGADEQYF. Filled out from reference TRBV2 and TRBJ2-7, the complete variable domain reads EPEVTQTPSHQVTQMGQEVILRCVPISNHLYFYWYRQILGQKVEFLVSFYNNEISEKSEIFDDQFSVERPDGSNFTLKIRSTKLEDSAMYFCASSDVGTGADEQYFGPGTRLTVT.

The rearrangement uses TRBV9 and TRBJ2-5, with 10 bases fitting TRBD2. Per the germline V gene, CDR1 is SGDLS and CDR2 is YYNGEE. The CDR3 contains 15 residues. With 3 bases clipped from V and 2 bases from J, the junction kept 4 bases outside the gene matches. CDR3 sequence (DNA): TGTGCCAGCAGCGCGCGGGGACTAGCGCAAGAGACCCAGTACTTC. It is translated as CASSARGLAQETQYF.

The chain carries TRBV6-6 and TRBJ2-7; D may be TRBD2 (6 bases). Germline V gives CDR1 MNHNY, CDR2 SVGAGI (reference sequence). The CDR3 consists of 14 residues. Trimming removed 2 bases at V and 5 bases at J, with 13 bases between. The CDR3 DNA follows: TGTGCCAGCAGTTACCAGGGACGGGAGAACGAGCAGTACTTC. It specifies CASSYQGRENEQYF.

The genes are TRBV27 and TRBJ2-1; maybe TRBD1 (6 bases). Trimming removed 2 bases from V and 8 bases from J, with 13 bases in between. The CDR3 is 14 amino acids. Germline lookup yields CDR1 MNHEY and CDR2 SMNVEV (reference sequence). DNA for the CDR3: TGTGCCAGCAGTTTAAGGGCAGGGGCGGATGAGCAGTTCTTC. It yields the protein CASSLRAGADEQFF.

The J gene is TRBJ2-7, the V gene TRBV5-6; D may be TRBD1 (5 bases). Germline V gene sequence: CDR1 SGHDT, CDR2 YYEEEE. The CDR3 totals 13 residues. Trimming removed 1 base at V and 7 bases at J, with 12 bases between. In DNA form, the CDR3 reads TGTGCCAGCAGCTTGATCCAGGGCCTTGAGCAGTACTTC. This gives the protein CASSLIQGLEQYF.

A single count supports this clone. This sample includes further DNA sequences coding for the same CDR3. The chain links TRBV19 to TRBJ2-3, with D tentatively TRBD1 (6 bases). The CDR3 loop spans 13 amino acids. From germline, CDR1 is LNHDA and CDR2 SQIVND (reference sequence). Trimming removed 3 bases at V and 3 bases at J, with 7 bases between. CDR3 bases: TGTGCCAGTAGTATCCAGGGGACAGATACGCAGTATTTT. Encoded protein: CASSIQGTDTQYF.

This clone has more than one count but fewer than ten. The CDR3 DNA follows: TGTGCCAGCAGCTTAGCCCCGGAAAACTATGGCTACACCTTC. This translates into CASSLAPENYGYTF. The genes are TRBV7-2 and TRBJ1-2, with D unresolved. Germline V CDR1 and CDR2: SGHTA, FQGNSA. Between the trimmed V and J ends, which lost 0 bases and 2 bases, there was a span of 7 bases. This CDR3 is built from 14 residues.

V and J are TRBV15 and TRBJ1-2; TRBD1 is a possible D gene (5 bases). V lost 0 bases and J lost 2, with 10 bases in between. The germline V gene encodes CDR1 LNHNV and CDR2 YYDKDF (reference sequence). The CDR3 consists of 15 residues. The CDR3 nucleotides are TGTGCCACCAGCAGAGACAGGGTAGGGAACTATGGCTACACCTTC. Protein product: CATSRDRVGNYGYTF.

This sequence joins TRBV7-2 and TRBJ1-3; TRBD1 is a possible D gene (5 bases). This CDR3 has 14 amino acids. In germline, CDR1 is SGHTA, CDR2 FQGNSA. Trimming removed 5 bases at V and 4 bases at J, with 12 bases between. The CDR3 DNA reads as TGTGCCAGCAGCCCACTCCGGGGGGGAAACACCATATATTTT. It specifies CASSPLRGGNTIYF. The full variable domain, in which reference TRBV7-2 and TRBJ1-3 provide the parts outside the CDR3, is GAGVSQSPSNKVTEKGKDVELRCDPISGHTALYWYRQSLGQGLEFLIYFQGNSAPDKSGLPSDRFSAERTGGSVSTLTIQRTQQEDSAVYLCASSPLRGGNTIYFGEGSWLTVV.

On this clone itself: This may be a read error, as it is one base from a much larger clone. This specimen includes other DNA sequences encoding the same CDR3. V gene TRBV6-1 combines with J gene TRBJ1-1; the D gene is possibly TRBD1 (5 bases). Germline CDR1 MNHNS, CDR2 SASEGT. The CDR3 is 12 residues long. V was trimmed by 2 bases and J by 6 bases, leaving 7 bases between them. CDR3 region: CASSEWGAEAFF. As DNA, the CDR3 is TGTGCCAGCAGTGAATGGGGGGCTGAAGCTTTCTTT.

The chain combines TRBV29-1 with TRBJ2-2; unclear D gene. CDR3 length: 12 residues. The V gene lost 6 bases and the J gene lost 7 bases, with 12 bases spanning the gap. In germline, CDR1 is SQVTM, CDR2 ANQGSEA. CDR3 residues: CSVKVLDGELFF. The CDR3 DNA reads as TGCAGCGTCAAAGTCCTGGACGGGGAGCTGTTTTTT.

This chain joins TRBV7-3 and TRBJ1-2, with 7 bases fitting TRBD1. The CDR3 covers 15 residues. Trimming cost V 5 bases and J 7 bases; bases outside gene matches: 13. Per the germline V gene, CDR1 is SGHTA and CDR2 is FQGTGA. The CDR3 is CASSNPRGDGSGYTF. CDR3 bases: TGTGCCAGCAGCAACCCCAGGGGGGATGGCTCTGGCTACACCTTC.

CDR3 in DNA: TGTGCCAGCCGATATGGGTCAGGGCAGATTATTAACTATGGCTACACCTTC. Translation: CASRYGSGQIINYGYTF. The chain couples TRBV19 to TRBJ1-2; TRBD1 is a possible D gene (5 bases). The germline V gene has CDR1 LNHDA and CDR2 SQIVND (reference sequence). Trimming stripped 9 bases from V and 1 base from J, with 24 bases between. The CDR3 has 17 amino acids.

J is TRBJ2-5 and V is TRBV14; no definite D call. V was cut by 3 bases and J by 5 bases, with 4 bases left in between. This CDR3 is 11 amino acids long. Germline V gene lookup returns CDR1 SGHDN and CDR2 FVKESK. As DNA, the CDR3 is TGTGCCAGCAGCCATGGGGAGACCCAGTACTTC. Its protein product is CASSHGETQYF.

J is TRBJ2-3 and V is TRBV7-2, with D perhaps matching TRBD1 (5 bases). Trimming removed 3 bases at V and 3 bases at J, with 7 bases between. The CDR3 extends over 13 amino acids. The germline V gene has CDR1 SGHTA and CDR2 FQGNSA. The CDR3 is CASSFKGTDTQYF. The DNA of the CDR3 is TGTGCCAGCAGCTTTAAGGGGACAGATACGCAGTATTTT.

Here the CDR3 DNA reads TGTGCCAGCAGCCCGCTGGGCAGCCCCTACGAGCAGTACTTC. Protein: CASSPLGSPYEQYF. The chain links TRBV14 to TRBJ2-7; D not resolved. Germline V gene lookup returns CDR1 SGHDN and CDR2 FVKESK. Trimming left V 4 bases short and J 2 bases short, with 12 bases between. The CDR3 sequence is 14 residues long.

J is TRBJ2-7 and V is TRBV2; maybe TRBD2 (5 bases). The germline V gene encodes CDR1 SNHLY and CDR2 FYNNEI. The CDR3 is 14 residues long. V lost 4 bases to trimming and J lost 5 bases, with 15 bases between them. CDR3 coding DNA: TGTGCCAGCAGTGCGACGGCGGGTCTCGACGAGCAGTACTTC. Translation: CASSATAGLDEQYF.

CDR3 bases: TGTGCCAGTAGTCCTCGGACAGGGGAGGGCGGCTACACCTTC. The encoded protein is CASSPRTGEGGYTF. The chain recombines TRBV19 with TRBJ1-2; 9 bases line up with TRBD1. The V gene's germline CDR1 is LNHDA and CDR2 SQIVND (reference sequence). This CDR3 region has 14 residues. Trimming cost V 5 bases and J 8 bases; bases outside gene matches: 9.

This chain uses TRBV6-5 with TRBJ1-6, with D unclear. Germline V lookup: CDR1 MNHEY, CDR2 SVGAGI. Trimming pared 2 bases from V and 3 bases from J, leaving 11 bases between. The CDR3 runs to 16 residues. The CDR3 sequence is CASSYLSGVYNSPLHF. The CDR3 DNA reads as TGTGCCAGCAGTTACCTTTCCGGTGTCTATAATTCACCCCTCCACTTT.

The chain employs TRBV23-1 and TRBJ2-5, with unresolved D. TRBV23-1 is assigned to the ORF class and has an uncertain function. This CDR3 spans 14 amino acids. The V and J ends lost 2 bases and 5 bases respectively, with 12 bases between them. CDR3 region: CASSQVTMMETQYF. CDR3 DNA: TGCGCCAGCAGTCAAGTGACAATGATGGAGACCCAGTACTTC.